Listed here is a single T cell receptor beta chain. This sample stems from a study of blood T cell repertoires in COVID-19. Study-level background: COVID-19 samples, acute and convalescent, were from the United States, Italy and Spain. Sample material is recorded as cDNA or gDNA derived from T cells, B-cell-depleted T cells, or PBMCs.

Germline V gene data show CDR1 as SGHVT and CDR2 as SQSDAQ. J was trimmed by 2 bases and V by 5 bases; bases with no gene match: 7. The CDR3 extends over 17 amino acids. The authors' processing: Amplification with reference gene primers provided the estimates of nucleated cell counts. TCRdb's table, derived via immunoSEQ multiplex PCR, lists solely in-frame clones and lacks some. That table is the source of V, J and clone size, and D and trimming were worked out from the DNA. The repertoire consists of about 280,000 clones, with roughly 87% occurring once and the leading ten covering around 2.2%. This clonotype was obtained from a woman between 50 and 59 years old who had recovered from COVID-19. The sample was peripheral blood. The chain couples TRBV7-4 to TRBJ2-5, with 14 bases fitting TRBD2. The CDR3 here is CASSRLAGGAKQETQYF. In nucleotides, the CDR3 is TGTGCCAGCAGCAGACTAGCGGGAGGGGCCAAACAAGAGACCCAGTACTTC.